Below are 20 T cell receptor beta chains sequenced from a single sample in a study of CD8 T cells in ankylosing spondylitis. MiXCR, applied by TCRdb to the 5' RACE reads, yields one record per CDR3 protein. Of more than 100,000 distinct CDR3 sequences in the sample, under 20% were seen once. Findings of the study overall: Among TCR beta sequences, a motif of about 8 highly homologous variants appeared characteristic of ankylosing spondylitis blood.

The antigens of these receptors remain unknown. Sequenced input: blood, either unsorted or a sorted T cell fraction (not recorded which). The receptors originated from a male donor with ankylosing spondylitis.

The CDR3 DNA reads TGTGCCAGCAGCGGATCAATCCTCAATGAGCAGTTCTTC. Protein sequence: CASSGSILNEQFF. The V and J genes are TRBV9 and TRBJ2-1; D not certain. Trimming took off 3 bases at V and 6 bases at J, with 10 bases between the two ends. The CDR3 runs to 13 residues. CDR1 and CDR2 from the germline V gene are SGDLS and YYNGEE.

The sample holds a few counts of this clonotype. J is TRBJ1-1 and V is TRBV27; no definite D call. Germline lookup yields CDR1 MNHEY and CDR2 SMNVEV (reference sequence). The CDR3 runs 14 residues. Trimming left V 2 bases short and J 7 bases short, with 14 bases between. CDR3 amino acids: CASSLTSVFVEAFF. The CDR3 nucleotides are TGTGCCAGCAGTTTAACTTCGGTGTTTGTTGAAGCTTTCTTT.

V usage is TRBV27 and J usage is TRBJ2-1, with TRBD2 matching over 9 bases. J gave up 4 bases and V 5 bases, and 12 bases lay outside the gene matches. CDR1 and CDR2 from the germline V gene are MNHEY and SMNVEV (reference sequence). CDR3 length: 17 amino acids. The CDR3 nucleotides read TGTGCCAGCAGTCCCGATCGACTAGCGGTCGTATACAATGAGCAGTTCTTC. Translating it yields CASSPDRLAVVYNEQFF.

V usage is TRBV12-5 and J usage is TRBJ2-7; D is unresolved. V lost 2 bases and J lost 0, with 11 bases in between. From germline, CDR1 is LGHNT and CDR2 FRNRAP. The CDR3 is made up of 15 amino acids. DNA for the CDR3: TGTGCTAGTGGTTTGTGGCAGGCTGACTCCTACGAGCAGTACTTC. Translating it yields CASGLWQADSYEQYF.

Only a few counts were recorded for this clonotype. V is TRBV7-9 and J is TRBJ2-2; tentatively, D is TRBD1 or TRBD2 (5 bases each). CDR1 is SEHNR, CDR2 FQNEAQ, per germline (reference sequence). V lost 11 bases and J lost 1, with 20 bases in between. This CDR3 contains 16 residues. CDR3 nucleotides: TGTGCCTCCCCTGGTAGAGGGGACGGGAACACCGGGGAGCTGTTTTTT. Amino acids: CASPGRGDGNTGELFF. The variable domain in full, completed from reference TRBV7-9 and TRBJ2-2, reads DTGVSQNPRHKITKRGQNVTFRCDPISEHNRLYWYRQTLGQGPEFLTYFQNEAQLEKSRLLSDRFSAERPKGSFSTLEIQRTEQGDSAMYLCASPGRGDGNTGELFFGEGSRLTVL.

This clonotype came up a few times. The V call is TRBV7-9, the J call TRBJ2-3; D gene ambiguous. V was clipped by 10 bases and J by 1 base, with 12 bases between them. CDR3 size: 13 residues. Germline CDR1 is SEHNR and CDR2 is FQNEAQ (reference sequence). The DNA for the CDR3 is TGTGCCATTCCCGGACGGGGCACAGATACGCAGTATTTT. It is translated as CAIPGRGTDTQYF.

This clonotype was picked up a small number of times. The chain links TRBV7-6 to TRBJ2-3, with 7 bases fitting TRBD2. V was pared by 4 bases and J by 4 bases, with 5 bases of the junction left unmatched. CDR1 and CDR2 from the germline V gene are SGHVS and FNYEAQ. This CDR3 region has 14 residues. CDR3 amino acids: CASSYRLASDTQYF. The CDR3 DNA follows: TGTGCCAGCAGCTATCGACTAGCATCAGATACGCAGTATTTT.

This clonotype has only a few counts. The chain joins TRBV2 to TRBJ1-2; D perhaps matches TRBD1 (5 bases). The CDR3 is made up of 12 amino acids. CDR1 is SNHLY and CDR2 is FYNNEI in the germline V gene. Trimming removed 6 bases at V and 4 bases at J, with 9 bases between. Here the CDR3 reads CASRGDRYGYTF. The CDR3 DNA is TGTGCCAGCAGAGGGGACCGCTATGGCTACACCTTC. Complete variable domain (other parts from reference TRBV2 and TRBJ1-2): EPEVTQTPSHQVTQMGQEVILRCVPISNHLYFYWYRQILGQKVEFLVSFYNNEISEKSEIFDDQFSVERPDGSNFTLKIRSTKLEDSAMYFCASRGDRYGYTFGSGTRLTVV.

This clonotype came up a few times. The chain carries TRBV9 and TRBJ2-3; D may be TRBD1 (5 bases). The CDR3 loop spans 14 amino acids. Trimming removed 0 bases from V and 2 bases from J, with 7 bases in between. In germline, CDR1 is SGDLS, CDR2 YYNGEE. As DNA, the CDR3 is TGTGCCAGCAGCGTAGGGGGCTCCACAGATACGCAGTATTTT. Its protein product is CASSVGGSTDTQYF. The full variable domain, completed using reference TRBV9 and TRBJ2-3, is DSGVTQTPKHLITATGQRVTLRCSPRSGDLSVYWYQQSLDQGLQFLIQYYNGEERAKGNILERFSAQQFPDLHSELNLSSLELGDSALYFCASSVGGSTDTQYFGPGTRLTVL.

This clonotype was observed many times. The chain uses TRBV3-1 and TRBJ2-1, with D uncertain. V was trimmed by 1 base and J by 0 bases, leaving 13 bases between them. Germline lookup yields CDR1 LGHDT and CDR2 YNNKEL (reference sequence). The length of the CDR3 is 17 residues. The CDR3 spells CASSQVAPPSSYNEQFF. In DNA, the CDR3 is TGTGCCAGCAGCCAAGTCGCCCCCCCAAGCTCCTACAATGAGCAGTTCTTC.

The chain recombines TRBV7-2 with TRBJ2-3; D unclear. V shed 0 bases and J shed 2 bases, with 6 bases lying between them. This CDR3 contains 14 residues. Germline-derived CDR1 and CDR2 are SGHTA and FQGNSA. Here the CDR3 reads CASSLALYTDTQYF. DNA for the CDR3: TGTGCCAGCAGCTTAGCACTATACACAGATACGCAGTATTTT.

This sequence joins TRBV12-3 or TRBV12-4 and TRBJ2-7, with TRBD2 identical over 7 bases. The CDR3 has 15 amino acids. J lost 3 bases, V lost 3 bases, and 8 bases had no gene match. CDR3 sequence (DNA): TGTGCCAGCAGTTTTAAGGGACTACCCGACTACGAGCAGTACTTC. As protein: CASSFKGLPDYEQYF.

The table lists this clonotype with many counts. The chain has TRBV29-1 and TRBJ2-3; D call uncertain. Per germline, CDR1 SQVTM and CDR2 ANQGSEA. V lost 6 bases and J lost 8, with 15 bases in between. CDR3 length equals 12 residues. The CDR3 coding sequence is TGCAGCGTAGATGGGTTGCATGTTACGCAGTATTTT. It specifies CSVDGLHVTQYF.

This clonotype has only a few counts. The V call is TRBV4-1, the J call TRBJ2-2; 14 nucleotides match TRBD2. V was clipped by 3 bases and J by 8 bases; unmatched bases: 8. The CDR3 spans 17 residues. Germline values: CDR1 MGHRA, CDR2 YSYEKL. The CDR3 sequence: CASSHPGLAGVGGELFF. The CDR3 coding sequence is TGCGCCAGCAGCCACCCGGGACTAGCGGGAGTCGGTGGGGAGCTGTTTTTT.

This clonotype was detected only a few times. The chain couples TRBV14 to TRBJ2-6, with TRBD1 identical over 10 bases. Germline values: CDR1 SGHDN, CDR2 FVKESK. The CDR3 consists of 19 residues. After removal of 4 bases from V and 4 bases from J, the junction contained 13 bases not matched to a gene. DNA of the CDR3: TGTGCCAGCAGCCCTGCGGACAGGGGGTCCCCTAAGGGGGCCAACGTCCTGACTTTC. Translation: CASSPADRGSPKGANVLTF. Drawing the rest from reference TRBV14 and TRBJ2-6, the complete variable domain is EAGVTQFPSHSVIEKGQTVTLRCDPISGHDNLYWYRRVMGKEIKFLLHFVKESKQDESGMPNNRFLAERTGGTYSTLKVQPAELEDSGVYFCASSPADRGSPKGANVLTFGAGSRLTVL.

This clonotype has only a few counts. The chain is built from TRBV4-2 and TRBJ2-7; D is possibly TRBD2 (5 bases). The CDR3 has 15 residues. From germline, CDR1 is LGHNA and CDR2 YNFKEQ. V was clipped by 0 bases and J by 3 bases, with 12 bases between them. In DNA, the CDR3 is TGTGCCAGCAGCCAAGATGACTACTCCTACTACGAGCAGTACTTC. This gives the protein CASSQDDYSYYEQYF.

This clonotype showed up just a few times. This chain uses TRBV11-1 with TRBJ2-7; D is perhaps TRBD2 (6 bases). The V end lost 5 bases, the J end lost 0 bases, and 14 bases lay between the germline ends. This CDR3 spans 15 amino acids. The germline CDR1 and CDR2 sequences are SGHAT and FQDESV (reference sequence). Here the CDR3 reads CASSLARGISYEQYF. Written as DNA, the CDR3 is TGTGCCAGCAGCCTGGCCCGCGGGATCTCCTACGAGCAGTACTTC.

The J gene is TRBJ2-7, the V gene TRBV4-2; D possibly corresponds to TRBD1 (6 bases). The germline gives CDR1 LGHNA, CDR2 YNFKEQ. The CDR3 is 16 amino acids. V lost 1 base and J lost 3, with 16 bases in between. The CDR3, as DNA: TGTGCCAGCAGCCAAGGTTTAGGGACAATGAGCTACGAGCAGTACTTC. This translates into CASSQGLGTMSYEQYF.

V and J are TRBV4-3 and TRBJ2-3; D is possibly TRBD2 (6 bases). The germline CDR1 and CDR2 sequences are LGHNA and YSLEER. The V end was cut by 1 base, the J end by 2 bases, with 13 bases between. The CDR3 runs 16 residues. The CDR3 DNA follows: TGCGCCAGCAGCCAAGGATCGGGGGTCCTCACAGATACGCAGTATTTT. Amino acid sequence: CASSQGSGVLTDTQYF.

This clonotype was picked up a small number of times. The chain carries TRBV5-1 and TRBJ2-1; D may match TRBD1 or TRBD2 (6 bases each). The germline V gene encodes CDR1 SGHRS and CDR2 YFSETQ. The CDR3 has 15 amino acids. V shed 0 bases and J shed 6 bases, with 13 bases lying between them. CDR3 sequence (DNA): TGCGCCAGCAGCTTGGCCGGGGGCCCCCCCAATGAGCAGTTCTTC. It encodes CASSLAGGPPNEQFF.